Sequencing of this TCR beta chain was carried out in a study of OX40 agonist ivuxolimab in advanced cancers. The CDR3 is 17 amino acids. Clones were sequenced by immunoSEQ multiplex PCR, and TCRdb holds only the in-frame ones, with some missing. The table has tens of thousands of clones, about four fifths seen once; the top ten hold around 0.75%. The specimen comprised CD4+ or CD8+ T cells sorted from blood, sampled in a trial of the OX40 agonist ivuxolimab. The chain joins TRBV21-1 to TRBJ1-5. TRBV21-1 is an annotated pseudogene. The clonotype was recovered from an adult with an advanced solid tumor such as melanoma, head and neck, liver or kidney cancer. CDR3 sequence reads: CASSKGSRGPPAQPQHF. The DNA of the CDR3 is TGTGCCAGCAGCAAAGGATCTCGGGGTCCCCCTGCTCAGCCCCAGCATTTT.